Given below is one T cell receptor beta chain in context. Antigen specificity is unknown. This entry comes from a study of T cells after yellow fever vaccination. Study-level results: Clonotypes found in both CD4 and CD8 compartments made up a small share. Detected again after the booster were most primary-vaccination clones, at 96% CD4 and about 90% CD8.

MiXCR was run by TCRdb on the 5' RACE reads, yielding one entry per CDR3 protein. The data show 400,000 to 450,000 distinct CDR3 sequences, with around 19% seen just once and 15% to 20% held by the top ten. This sequence originates from a man between 18 and 29 years old who received the YFV17D yellow fever vaccine. Sequenced here: PBMCs, sampled before the yellow fever booster vaccination.

CDR3 loop: CASSPQLVSETQYF. The CDR3 DNA reads as TGTGCCAGCAGCCCCCAACTAGTGTCGGAGACCCAGTACTTC. The V gene is TRBV11-2, the J gene TRBJ2-5, with a possible D match to TRBD2 (5 bases). Trimming left V 5 bases short and J 5 bases short, with 15 bases between. The CDR3 spans 14 residues. CDR1 SGHAT and CDR2 FQNNGV come from the germline V gene.